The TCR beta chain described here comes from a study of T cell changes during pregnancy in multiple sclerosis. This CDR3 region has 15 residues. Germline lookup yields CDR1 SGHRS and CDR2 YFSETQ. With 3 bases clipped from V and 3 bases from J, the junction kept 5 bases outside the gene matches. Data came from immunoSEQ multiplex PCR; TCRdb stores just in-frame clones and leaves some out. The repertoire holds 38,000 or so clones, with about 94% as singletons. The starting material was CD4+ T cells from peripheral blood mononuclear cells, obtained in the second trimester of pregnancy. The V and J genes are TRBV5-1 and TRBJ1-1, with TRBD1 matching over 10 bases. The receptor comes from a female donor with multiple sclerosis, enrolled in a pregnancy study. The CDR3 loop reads CASSYGTGAHTEAFF. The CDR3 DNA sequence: TGCGCCAGCAGCTACGGGACAGGGGCCCACACTGAAGCTTTCTTT.